This entry describes one TCR beta chain. TCR beta VDJ combinations and CDR3 sequences were profiled from genomic DNA. One entry per CDR3 protein results from TCRdb running MiXCR on the reads. The repertoire includes 150,000 to 200,000 distinct CDR3 sequences, 47% of them detected once, and around 1% sits in the top ten. Those patients picked for sequencing had displayed CD8+CD57+ cell expansion on flow cytometry. Diagnosis of severe acquired aplastic anemia applied to all patients. The record originates from a study of CD8+CD57+ T cells in acquired aplastic anemia. The specimen was sorted CD4+, CD8+, or CD8+CD57+ T cells (not recorded which) from PBMCs. The source of this sequence is a human donor with aplastic anemia.

Here the CDR3 reads CAISGDRAFALHF. The CDR3 bases are TGTGCCATCAGCGGGGACAGGGCTTTCGCCCTCCACTTT. The chain recombines TRBV10-3 with TRBJ1-6; 9 bases match TRBD1. The CDR3 runs 13 residues. Germline-derived CDR1 and CDR2 are ENHRY and SYGVKD. Trimming removed 6 bases from V and 14 bases from J; junction bases left unmatched: 8.